The clone carrying this TCR beta chain is classed as medium-sized. The antigen is not known. The CDR3 runs to 14 residues. V lost 5 bases and J lost 3; bases outside the gene matches: 6. Study results and limitations: Greatest tumor Treg TCR overlap was with tumor naive CD4+ cells. Naive CD4+ cells shared approximately 12% of tumor Treg sequences. Tumor memory CD4+ T cell TCR gene usage was found to cluster with blood and lymph node memory CD4+ cells and with lymph node naive CD4+ cells.

Tregs were sorted as CD4+CD25+CD127-/low cells. The TRBV12-4/TRBJ1-2 clonotypes were amplified using barcode primers with ligated adaptors. In TCRdb, the multiplex PCR reads were re-called with MiXCR into one record per CDR3 protein. The sample lists about 2,000 distinct CDR3 sequences, less than 20% seen once, with around 30% in the top ten. The sequence was collected from a female donor with breast cancer. J is TRBJ1-2 and V is TRBV12-3 or TRBV12-4; TRBD1 matches 7 bases. Sequencing was performed on Tregs sorted from blood. The CDR3 is CASSVDRVDYGYTF. The CDR3 DNA follows: TGTGCCAGCAGTGTAGACAGGGTTGACTATGGCTACACCTTC.